A selection of T cell receptor beta chains follows, all from one sample in a study of shared clonotypes between healthy human individuals. TCRdb's table, derived via immunoSEQ multiplex PCR, lists solely in-frame clones and lacks some. The sample comprises 400,000 to 600,000 clones, 75% to 80% of which are singletons, and about an eighth rests with the top ten. Source material: PBMCs. These TCRs come from a woman aged 35 to 49 in good health. Some clones in this sample may be carry-over from other donors' samples. CDR3s include the opening cysteine and the closing phenylalanine or tryptophan. A D gene is named only where the DNA matches it firmly. Expanded clones are given a class, and other clones once, few, many or no size at all.

J: TRBJ2-1
V: TRBV5-1
size: once
D: TRBD2
DNA: TGCGCCAGCAGCTTGTTTAGCGGGACCTTGGATGAGCAGTTCTTC
CDR3: CASSLFSGTLDEQFF

J: TRBJ2-4
V: TRBV9
size: NA
D: NA
DNA: TGTGCCAGCAGCGTAGCTCAGGGGCTAGCCAAAAACATTCAGTACTTC
CDR3: CASSVAQGLAKNIQYF

J: TRBJ1-2
V: TRBV7-9
size: NA
D: NA
DNA: TGTGCCAGCAGCGGTAAGACAGGAATAAGCGGCTACACCTTC
CDR3: CASSGKTGISGYTF

J: TRBJ2-2
V: TRBV2
size: NA
D: TRBD1
DNA: TGTGCCAGCAGTGAAGGACAGGGGCGAGCCGGGGAGCTGTTTTTT
CDR3: CASSEGQGRAGELFF

J: TRBJ2-1
V: TRBV19
size: NA
D: TRBD1
DNA: TGTGCCAGTGCCCGACAGGGGTATTACAATGAGCAGTTCTTC
CDR3: CASARQGYYNEQFF

J: TRBJ1-5
V: TRBV7-8
size: NA
D: TRBD1
DNA: TGTGCCAGCAGCTTACGGGGGGGACAGGGAATTTATAGCAATCAGCCCCAGCATTTT
CDR3: CASSLRGGQGIYSNQPQHF

J: TRBJ1-2
V: TRBV30
size: NA
D: NA
DNA: TGTGCCTGGAGTGCCCAGGGAAACTATGGCTACACCTTC
CDR3: CAWSAQGNYGYTF

J: TRBJ2-7
V: TRBV29-1
size: NA
D: TRBD1
DNA: TGCAGCGGGGGGACAGGCGAACTCGAGCAGTACTTC
CDR3: CSGGTGELEQYF

J: TRBJ1-5
V: TRBV5-1
size: few
D: NA
DNA: TGCGCCAGCAGCTCTTTCGGGGGAGAAGGTCAGCCCCAGCATTTT
CDR3: CASSSFGGEGQPQHF

J: TRBJ2-7
V: TRBV5-8
size: NA
D: TRBD2
DNA: TGTGCCAGCAGCTTGGCCCCGGGAGGGTACTACGAGCAGTACTTC
CDR3: CASSLAPGGYYEQYF

J: TRBJ2-3
V: TRBV25-1
size: NA
D: NA
DNA: TGTGCCAGCAGTGGTGCGGGAACAGATACGCAGTATTTT
CDR3: CASSGAGTDTQYF

J: TRBJ1-5
V: TRBV19
size: few
D: NA
DNA: TGTGCCTCGGACGCGGGAGCGGGCAATCAGCCCCAGCATTTT
CDR3: CASDAGAGNQPQHF

J: TRBJ2-1
V: TRBV7-9
size: NA
D: TRBD1
DNA: TGTGCCAGCAGTATACCTACAGGGGGCCCCTACAATGAGCAGTTCTTC
CDR3: CASSIPTGGPYNEQFF

J: TRBJ1-1
V: TRBV15
size: once
D: NA
DNA: TGTGCCACCAGCAGAGACCCCTTGGTAGCTGAAGCTTTCTTT
CDR3: CATSRDPLVAEAFF

J: TRBJ1-1
V: TRBV5-1
size: NA
D: NA
DNA: TGCGCCAGCATCCCTGGGTCGGGGAACACTGAAGCTTTCTTT
CDR3: CASIPGSGNTEAFF

J: TRBJ2-2
V: TRBV5-1
size: many
D: NA
DNA: TGCGCCAGCAGCTTGGCCGATAGCACCGGGGAGCTGTTTTTT
CDR3: CASSLADSTGELFF

J: TRBJ2-3
V: TRBV4-2
size: NA
D: TRBD2
DNA: TGTGCCAGCAGCCTGCGGGAGGGCCGCACAGATACGCAGTATTTT
CDR3: CASSLREGRTDTQYF

J: TRBJ1-1
V: TRBV28
size: few
D: TRBD1
DNA: TGTGCCAGCAGCCGGCCAGGGGGCGGCACTGAAGCTTTCTTT
CDR3: CASSRPGGGTEAFF

J: TRBJ2-3
V: TRBV30
size: few
D: TRBD1
DNA: TGTGCCTGGAGTGTACGTGCGACAGGGGTTCCAGATACGCAGTATTTT
CDR3: CAWSVRATGVPDTQYF

J: TRBJ1-6
V: TRBV30
size: once
D: NA
DNA: TGTGCCTGGAGTGTAGTTGAGGCATCACGCTCACCCCTCCACTTT
CDR3: CAWSVVEASRSPLHF

J: TRBJ1-1
V: TRBV10-3
size: NA
D: NA
DNA: TGTGCCATCAGTGTACGACAGGCCACTAACACTGAAGCTTTCTTT
CDR3: CAISVRQATNTEAFF

J: TRBJ2-1
V: TRBV10-3
size: once
D: NA
DNA: TGTGCCATCAGTGACCAGGATGGTGAGCAGTTCTTC
CDR3: CAISDQDGEQFF

J: TRBJ2-1
V: TRBV11-3
size: NA
D: TRBD2
DNA: TGTGCCAGCAGCTTAGGAGGGACTAGCGTTGATGAGCAGTTCTTC
CDR3: CASSLGGTSVDEQFF

J: TRBJ2-7
V: TRBV19
size: NA
D: TRBD1
DNA: TGTGCCAGTAGACCCCGGGACAGATCCTACGAGCAGTACTTC
CDR3: CASRPRDRSYEQYF

J: TRBJ2-3
V: TRBV5-1
size: NA
D: TRBD2
DNA: TGCGCCAGCAGCTTTACGGGGGGGACAGATACGCAGTATTTT
CDR3: CASSFTGGTDTQYF

J: TRBJ1-1
V: TRBV28
size: once
D: TRBD1
DNA: TGTGCCAGCAAACGGACAGGGGAGAGCACTGAAGCTTTCTTT
CDR3: CASKRTGESTEAFF

J: TRBJ1-5
V: TRBV5-6
size: NA
D: NA
DNA: TGTGCCAGCAGCTTGGACAGGGATCAGCCCCAGCATTTT
CDR3: CASSLDRDQPQHF

J: TRBJ2-1
V: TRBV5-5
size: NA
D: NA
DNA: TGTGCCAGCAGCTTGGAATTGAATCGGGGCAGCCGCAATGAGCAGTTCTTC
CDR3: CASSLELNRGSRNEQFF

J: TRBJ2-2
V: TRBV6-1
size: NA
D: NA
DNA: TGTGCCAGCAGTGAACCCTCGAACACCGGGGAGCTGTTTTTT
CDR3: CASSEPSNTGELFF

J: TRBJ2-7
V: TRBV6-1
size: once
D: TRBD2
DNA: TGTGCCAGCAGAAGGACTAGCGGTTACTCCTACGAGCAGTACTTC
CDR3: CASRRTSGYSYEQYF

J: TRBJ1-5
V: TRBV28
size: NA
D: TRBD1
DNA: TGTGCCAGCAGTTTTGAGGGGGCTCGTCAGCCCCAGCATTTT
CDR3: CASSFEGARQPQHF

J: TRBJ1-5
V: TRBV19
size: few
D: NA
DNA: TGTGCCAGTACCGATAGCAATCAGCCCCAGCATTTT
CDR3: CASTDSNQPQHF

J: TRBJ2-7
V: TRBV2
size: NA
D: TRBD2
DNA: TGTGCCAGCAGAGCAGGACTAGCGGGAGACGAGCAGTACTTC
CDR3: CASRAGLAGDEQYF

J: TRBJ2-6
V: TRBV13
size: NA
D: NA
DNA: TGTGCCAGCAGCTTAAGTGGGGCCAACGTCCTGACTTTC
CDR3: CASSLSGANVLTF

J: TRBJ1-5
V: TRBV10-3
size: NA
D: NA
DNA: TGTGCCATCAGTGAGTCGACCGAAGGACAGCCCCAGCATTTT
CDR3: CAISESTEGQPQHF

J: TRBJ1-2
V: TRBV6-5
size: NA
D: NA
DNA: TGTGCCAGCAGTTCTACGCCGGGGCAGGGGAATGGCTACACCTTC
CDR3: CASSSTPGQGNGYTF

J: TRBJ2-7
V: TRBV19
size: NA
D: NA
DNA: TGTGCCAGTAGTTCACATGGGGCAGGGACGGTCGACGAGCAGTACTTC
CDR3: CASSSHGAGTVDEQYF

J: TRBJ2-5
V: TRBV2
size: NA
D: NA
DNA: TGTGCCAGCAGGAAGGAGGGGGAGACCCAGTACTTC
CDR3: CASRKEGETQYF

J: TRBJ2-3
V: TRBV7-2
size: few
D: NA
DNA: TGTGCCAGCAGCTTAGGATCAGGGGCTGCAGATACGCAGTATTTT
CDR3: CASSLGSGAADTQYF

J: TRBJ1-1
V: TRBV2
size: few
D: NA
DNA: TGTGCCAGCACCGAAACAGGGTTCGACACTGAAGCTTTCTTT
CDR3: CASTETGFDTEAFF

J: TRBJ1-5
V: TRBV28
size: few
D: TRBD1
DNA: TGTGCCAGCAGTCCCCGAACGACAGGGGCGGACAATCAGCCCCAGCATTTT
CDR3: CASSPRTTGADNQPQHF

J: TRBJ1-2
V: TRBV4-1
size: NA
D: NA
DNA: TGCGCCAGCAGCCAAGATGGGGCGTCTTATGGCTACACCTTC
CDR3: CASSQDGASYGYTF

J: TRBJ2-1
V: TRBV5-4
size: NA
D: TRBD2
DNA: TGTGCCAGCAGCCCCGGACTAGCGGGAGGCACCTACAATGAGCAGTTCTTC
CDR3: CASSPGLAGGTYNEQFF

J: TRBJ2-4
V: TRBV28
size: NA
D: TRBD1
DNA: TGTGCCAGCAGTTTAGAAAACAGGGGCATTCAGTACTTC
CDR3: CASSLENRGIQYF

J: TRBJ1-1
V: TRBV5-6
size: NA
D: NA
DNA: TGTGCCAGCAGCTTGCTGTGGGGTGGCACTGAAGCTTTCTTT
CDR3: CASSLLWGGTEAFF

J: TRBJ2-1
V: TRBV4-3
size: NA
D: TRBD2
DNA: TGCGCCAGCAGCCAAGAAGGACTAGCGGGACCTTACAATGAGCAGTTCTTC
CDR3: CASSQEGLAGPYNEQFF

J: TRBJ2-5
V: TRBV5-4
size: NA
D: NA
DNA: TGTGCCAGCAGCTTCAAGACTGAGGAGACCCAGTACTTC
CDR3: CASSFKTEETQYF

J: TRBJ1-1
V: TRBV2
size: NA
D: NA
DNA: TGTGCCAGCAGCCAGATGAACACTGAAGCTTTCTTT
CDR3: CASSQMNTEAFF

J: TRBJ1-2
V: TRBV28
size: NA
D: TRBD1
DNA: TGTGCCAGCAGTTTATCGACAGGGAAAAAGGGCTACACCTTC
CDR3: CASSLSTGKKGYTF

J: TRBJ2-5
V: TRBV7-7
size: once
D: NA
DNA: TGTGCCAGCACCGTTAACGGGGGAGAGACCCAGTACTTC
CDR3: CASTVNGGETQYF

J: TRBJ1-2
V: TRBV4-1
size: NA
D: NA
DNA: TGCGCCAGCAGCCAACAGTGGACGGCCTATGGCTACACCTTC
CDR3: CASSQQWTAYGYTF

J: TRBJ1-1
V: TRBV28
size: NA
D: NA
DNA: TGTGCCAGCAGCGGTGACACTGAAGCTTTCTTT
CDR3: CASSGDTEAFF

J: TRBJ2-7
V: TRBV18
size: once
D: TRBD1
DNA: TGTGCCAGCTCACCACGAGGGCCACAGGGGTTCATCTACGAGCAGTACTTC
CDR3: CASSPRGPQGFIYEQYF

J: TRBJ2-2
V: TRBV29-1
size: NA
D: TRBD1
DNA: TGCAGCGCACGGACAGGGTTCACCGGGGAGCTGTTTTTT
CDR3: CSARTGFTGELFF

J: TRBJ2-2
V: TRBV4-3
size: NA
D: TRBD2
DNA: TGCGCCAGCAGCCAAGTGGCGGGAGGCCGGCCCGGGGAGCTGTTTTTT
CDR3: CASSQVAGGRPGELFF

J: TRBJ2-5
V: TRBV19
size: NA
D: NA
DNA: TGTGCCAGTAGTCCCCGGGTAGCGTCACAAGAGACCCAGTACTTC
CDR3: CASSPRVASQETQYF

J: TRBJ1-6
V: TRBV6-5
size: NA
D: NA
DNA: TGTGCCAGCAGTCCAGGACGGAATTCACCCCTCCACTTT
CDR3: CASSPGRNSPLHF

J: TRBJ1-1
V: TRBV11-2
size: NA
D: NA
DNA: TGTGCCAGCAGCTTAGATGGGCGGGCACGGAACACTGAAGCTTTCTTT
CDR3: CASSLDGRARNTEAFF

J: TRBJ2-3
V: TRBV10-3
size: NA
D: TRBD2
DNA: TGTGCCATCAGTGCCCGCCGGGTGCGGGAGGGCGACACAGATACGCAGTATTTT
CDR3: CAISARRVREGDTDTQYF